This passage covers 11 T cell receptor beta chains from one sample sequenced in a study of blood T cell repertoires in COVID-19 (dated by TCRdb to the early 2020s). Library preparation used the immunoSEQ multiplex PCR assay. This is the immuneACCESS table as TCRdb keeps it, with only in-frame sequences that have V and J called. A part of the clones is gone; compared with another copy, unresolved V genes explain less than half, and the rest is unexplained. This sample lists 200,000 or so clones; around nine tenths were detected once. The leading ten clones occupy roughly 3.7% of the sample. The source material was PBMCs or T cells enriched from blood (not recorded which). All receptors derive from a woman in her 30s who had been exposed to COVID-19.

The rearrangement joins TRBV5-6 to TRBJ1-2; D may be TRBD1 (5 bases). Germline V gene lookup returns CDR1 SGHDT and CDR2 YYEEEE. Trimming took off 2 bases at V and 8 bases at J, with 19 bases between the two ends. CDR3 size: 15 residues. The CDR3 sequence is CASSFPQGLGKGYTF. The CDR3 DNA reads TGTGCCAGCAGCTTCCCCCAGGGCCTTGGGAAAGGCTACACCTTC.

The J gene is TRBJ1-6, the V gene TRBV28, with D maybe TRBD1 (5 bases). V was shortened by 5 bases and J by 9 bases, with 17 bases between the two germline ends. This CDR3 is 15 amino acids long. The germline CDR1 and CDR2 sequences are MDHEN and SYDVKM. The CDR3 loop is CASSLKPRAGSPLHF. The CDR3, as DNA: TGTGCCAGCAGTCTAAAGCCCAGGGCCGGTTCACCCCTCCACTTT.

The chain employs TRBV19 and TRBJ1-1; D gene unclear. V was clipped by 1 base and J by 4 bases, with 19 bases between them. CDR1 and CDR2 (germline): LNHDA, SQIVND (reference sequence). The CDR3 spans 17 residues. The CDR3 reads CASSIGGVSPAPTEAFF. CDR3 DNA: TGTGCCAGTAGTATAGGAGGCGTGAGTCCGGCCCCCACTGAAGCTTTCTTT.

The chain links TRBV5-1 to TRBJ1-2; D gene unclear. The length of the CDR3 is 15 residues. CDR1 and CDR2 from the germline V gene are SGHRS and YFSETQ. Trimming removed 0 bases at V and 0 bases at J, with 9 bases between. The CDR3 DNA sequence: TGCGCCAGCAGCTTGGCAGGACTTACTAACTATGGCTACACCTTC. Protein: CASSLAGLTNYGYTF.

CDR3 nucleotide sequence: TGTGCCAGCAGAAGAGCTGGGGCCAACGTCCTGACTTTC. Encoded protein: CASRRAGANVLTF. The V call is TRBV27, the J call TRBJ2-6; no clear D. V lost 6 bases and J lost 2, with 5 bases in between. Germline-derived CDR1 and CDR2 are MNHEY and SMNVEV (reference sequence). The length of the CDR3 is 13 residues.

The rearrangement joins TRBV6-5 to TRBJ2-7; D is perhaps TRBD1 (6 bases). The CDR3 is 14 amino acids. The germline V and J ends were trimmed by 5 bases and 4 bases, with 15 bases remaining between them. Germline lookup yields CDR1 MNHEY and CDR2 SVGAGI. Written as DNA, the CDR3 is TGTGCCAGCAGTCCGACAGGTGGCGATTACGAGCAGTACTTC. Translation gives CASSPTGGDYEQYF.

The chain recombines TRBV27 with TRBJ1-1; no clear D. Germline V CDR1 and CDR2: MNHEY, SMNVEV (reference sequence). Trimming shortened V by 5 bases and J by 4 bases, and 14 bases separated the two germline ends. The CDR3 contains 14 residues. CDR3 in amino acids: CASSHQDSGTEAFF. CDR3 coding DNA: TGTGCCAGCAGTCATCAGGATAGTGGCACTGAAGCTTTCTTT.

The gene calls are TRBV30 and TRBJ1-6; D perhaps matches TRBD1 (6 bases). The CDR3 contains 16 residues. CDR1 is GTSNPN and CDR2 is SVGIG in the germline V gene (reference sequence). The V end was cut by 0 bases, the J end by 7 bases, with 16 bases between. CDR3 sequence reads: CAWSVGGGGSNSPLHF. The DNA of the CDR3 is TGTGCCTGGAGTGTGGGAGGGGGGGGGAGCAATTCACCCCTCCACTTT.

V and J are TRBV5-1 and TRBJ1-1; possibly TRBD1 for D (5 bases). This CDR3 has 14 amino acids. The V end lost 3 bases, the J end lost 1 base, and 10 bases lay between the germline ends. CDR1 is SGHRS, CDR2 YFSETQ, per germline. CDR3 nucleotides: TGCGCCAGCAGCTACGGGACTGCGAACACTGAAGCTTTCTTT. It codes for CASSYGTANTEAFF.

The chain uses TRBV7-2 and TRBJ1-1; D might be TRBD1 (5 bases). Germline assignment: CDR1 SGHTA and CDR2 FQGNSA. CDR3 size: 13 residues. V was cut by 2 bases and J by 9 bases, with 13 bases left in between. The CDR3 protein is CASSLLTEGKAFF. DNA of the CDR3: TGTGCCAGCAGCTTATTGACGGAGGGGAAAGCTTTCTTT.

This clone was observed many times. This chain connects TRBV7-9 to TRBJ1-3, with D perhaps matching TRBD1 (5 bases). V was trimmed by 5 bases and J by 7 bases, leaving 12 bases between them. CDR1 SEHNR and CDR2 FQNEAQ come from the germline V gene (reference sequence). The CDR3 totals 13 residues. The CDR3 reads CASSGAVGNTIYF. CDR3 coding DNA: TGTGCCAGCAGCGGGGCCGTAGGTAACACCATATATTTT.